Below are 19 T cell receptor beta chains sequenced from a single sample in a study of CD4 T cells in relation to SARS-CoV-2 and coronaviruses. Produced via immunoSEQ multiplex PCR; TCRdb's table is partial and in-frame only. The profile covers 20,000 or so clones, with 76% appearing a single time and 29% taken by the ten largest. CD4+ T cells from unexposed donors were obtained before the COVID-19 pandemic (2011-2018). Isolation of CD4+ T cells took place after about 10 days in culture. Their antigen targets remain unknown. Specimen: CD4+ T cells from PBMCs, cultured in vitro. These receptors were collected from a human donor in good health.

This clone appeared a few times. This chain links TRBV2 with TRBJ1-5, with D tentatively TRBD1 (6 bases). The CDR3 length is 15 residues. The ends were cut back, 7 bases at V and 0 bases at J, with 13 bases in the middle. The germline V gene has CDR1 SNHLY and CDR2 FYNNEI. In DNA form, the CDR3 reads TGTGCCAGCATGGGGGGGCCGTATAGCAATCAGCCCCAGCATTTT. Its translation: CASMGGPYSNQPQHF.

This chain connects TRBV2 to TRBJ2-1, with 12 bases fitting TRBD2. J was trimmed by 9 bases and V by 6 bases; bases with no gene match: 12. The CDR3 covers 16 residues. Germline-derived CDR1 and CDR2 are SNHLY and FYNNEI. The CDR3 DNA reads TGTGCCAGCAGGAAAGAGACTAGCGGGGGTACCGGTGAGCAGTTCTTC. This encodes CASRKETSGGTGEQFF.

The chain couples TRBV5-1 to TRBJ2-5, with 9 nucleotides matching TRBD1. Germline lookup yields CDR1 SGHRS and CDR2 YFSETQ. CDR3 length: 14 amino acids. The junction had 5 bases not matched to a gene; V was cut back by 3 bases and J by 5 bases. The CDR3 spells CASSSWTGEETQYF. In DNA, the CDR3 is TGCGCCAGCAGCTCATGGACAGGGGAGGAGACCCAGTACTTC.

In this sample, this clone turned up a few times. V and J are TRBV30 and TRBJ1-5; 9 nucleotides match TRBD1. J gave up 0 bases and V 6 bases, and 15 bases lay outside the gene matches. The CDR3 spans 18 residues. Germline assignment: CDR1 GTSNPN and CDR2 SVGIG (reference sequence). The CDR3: CACVRRGTGRGSNQPQHF. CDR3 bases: TGTGCCTGCGTACGGAGGGGGACAGGGCGAGGTAGCAATCAGCCCCAGCATTTT.

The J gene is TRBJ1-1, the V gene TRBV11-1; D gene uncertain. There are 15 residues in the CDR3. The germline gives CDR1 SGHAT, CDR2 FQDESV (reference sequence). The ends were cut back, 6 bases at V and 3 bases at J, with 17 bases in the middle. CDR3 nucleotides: TGTGCCAGCAGACTAAGGTGGACGGGAGACACTGAAGCTTTCTTT. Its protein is CASRLRWTGDTEAFF.

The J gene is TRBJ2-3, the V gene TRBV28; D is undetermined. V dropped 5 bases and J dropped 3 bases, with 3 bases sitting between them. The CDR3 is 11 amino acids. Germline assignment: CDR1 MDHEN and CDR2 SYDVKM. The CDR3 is CASSQTDTQYF. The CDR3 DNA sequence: TGTGCCAGCAGTCAGACAGATACGCAGTATTTT.

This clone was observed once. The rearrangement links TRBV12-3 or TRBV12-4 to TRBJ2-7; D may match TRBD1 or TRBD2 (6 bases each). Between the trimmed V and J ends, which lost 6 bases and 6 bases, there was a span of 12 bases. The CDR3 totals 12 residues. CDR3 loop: CASRPEGGEQYF. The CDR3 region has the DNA TGTGCCAGCAGGCCCGAGGGGGGCGAGCAGTACTTC.

As DNA, the CDR3 is TGTGCCACCCCCAGGGGTAGCAATCAGCCCCAGCATTTT. This gives the protein CATPRGSNQPQHF. The rearrangement uses TRBV24-1 and TRBJ1-5, with D possibly being TRBD1 (6 bases). CDR3 length equals 13 residues. Germline lookup yields CDR1 KGHDR and CDR2 SFDVKD. V was cut by 9 bases and J by 0 bases, with 8 bases left in between.

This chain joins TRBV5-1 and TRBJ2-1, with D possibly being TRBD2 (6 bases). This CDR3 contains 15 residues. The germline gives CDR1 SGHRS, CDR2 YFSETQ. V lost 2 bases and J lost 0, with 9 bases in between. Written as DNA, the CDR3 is TGCGCCAGCAGCTTCAGCGGGCTCTCCTACAATGAGCAGTTCTTC. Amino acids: CASSFSGLSYNEQFF.

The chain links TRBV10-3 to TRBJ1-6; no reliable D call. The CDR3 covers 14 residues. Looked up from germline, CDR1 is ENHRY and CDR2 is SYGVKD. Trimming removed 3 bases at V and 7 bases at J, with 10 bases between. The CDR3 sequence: CAISDGLENSPLHF. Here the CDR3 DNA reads TGTGCCATCAGTGACGGACTAGAGAATTCACCCCTCCACTTT.

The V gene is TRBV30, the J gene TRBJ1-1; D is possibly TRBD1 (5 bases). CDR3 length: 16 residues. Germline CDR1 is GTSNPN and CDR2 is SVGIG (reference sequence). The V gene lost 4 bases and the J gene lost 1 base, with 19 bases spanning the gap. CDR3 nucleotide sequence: TGTGCCTGGACTAATAAAGGGGCAGGGAGGAACACTGAAGCTTTCTTT. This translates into CAWTNKGAGRNTEAFF.

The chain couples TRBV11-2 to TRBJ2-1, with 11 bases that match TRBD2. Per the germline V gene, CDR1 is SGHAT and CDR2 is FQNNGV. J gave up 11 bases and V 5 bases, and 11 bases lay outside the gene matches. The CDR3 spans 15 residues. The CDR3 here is CASSPELAGDAKQFF. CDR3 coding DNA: TGTGCCAGCAGCCCGGAACTAGCGGGAGATGCTAAGCAGTTCTTC.

CDR3 coding DNA: TGCGCCAGCAGCTTGGCGTTGTCGAGCTCCTACAATGAGCAGTTCTTC. Its translation: CASSLALSSSYNEQFF. This chain joins TRBV5-1 and TRBJ2-1, with unresolved D. The CDR3 extends over 16 amino acids. V was trimmed by 0 bases and J by 0 bases, leaving 10 bases between them. The germline V gene encodes CDR1 SGHRS and CDR2 YFSETQ.

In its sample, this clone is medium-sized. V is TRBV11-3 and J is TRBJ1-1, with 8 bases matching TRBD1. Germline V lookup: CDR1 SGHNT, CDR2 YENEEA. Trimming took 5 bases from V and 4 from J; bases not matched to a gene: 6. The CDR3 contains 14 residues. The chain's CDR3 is CASSPRTGSTEAFF. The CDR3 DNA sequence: TGTGCCAGCAGCCCCAGGACAGGGTCCACTGAAGCTTTCTTT.

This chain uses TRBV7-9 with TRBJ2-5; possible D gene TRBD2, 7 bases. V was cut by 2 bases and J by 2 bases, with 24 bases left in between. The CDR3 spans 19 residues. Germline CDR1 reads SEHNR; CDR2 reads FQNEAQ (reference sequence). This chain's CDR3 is CASSLRGNGGRIRQETQYF. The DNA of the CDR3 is TGTGCCAGCAGCTTAAGGGGGAACGGCGGGAGAATAAGGCAAGAGACCCAGTACTTC.

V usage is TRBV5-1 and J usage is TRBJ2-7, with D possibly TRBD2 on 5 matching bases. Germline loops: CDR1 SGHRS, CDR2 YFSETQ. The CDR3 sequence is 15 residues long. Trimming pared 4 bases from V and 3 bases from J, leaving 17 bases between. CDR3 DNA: TGCGCCAGCAGCCGAAAAAGGACCGGGGACTACGAGCAGTACTTC. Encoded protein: CASSRKRTGDYEQYF.

The CDR3 nucleotides are TGTGCCAGCAGCTCTGGGGGAGGGCCTTACAATGAGCAGTTCTTC. Translation: CASSSGGGPYNEQFF. This chain joins TRBV11-3 and TRBJ2-1; TRBD2 aligns across 7 bases. The CDR3 consists of 15 residues. Losses at the gene ends were 4 bases for V and 4 bases for J; bases not matched to a gene: 7. The germline V gene has CDR1 SGHNT and CDR2 YENEEA.

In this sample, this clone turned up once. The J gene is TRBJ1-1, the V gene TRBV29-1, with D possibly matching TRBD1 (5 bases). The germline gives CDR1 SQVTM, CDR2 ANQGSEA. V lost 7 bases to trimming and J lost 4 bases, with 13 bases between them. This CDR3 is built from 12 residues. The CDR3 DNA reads TGCAGCGGCGTCGGGGGGGGCACTGAAGCTTTCTTT. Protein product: CSGVGGGTEAFF.

CDR3 sequence: CASSRTVGTGELFF. The CDR3 region has the DNA TGTGCCAGCAGCCGGACGGTGGGCACCGGGGAGCTGTTTTTT. The chain couples TRBV11-2 to TRBJ2-2; no clear D gene. The V gene lost 5 bases and the J gene lost 4 bases, with 11 bases spanning the gap. The CDR3 runs 14 residues. The germline V gene encodes CDR1 SGHAT and CDR2 FQNNGV.